Following are 4 T cell receptor beta chains from one sample sequenced in a study of control samples from healthy donors and cancer patients. Profiled with immunoSEQ multiplex PCR; TCRdb holds only in-frame clones, not every one. Of around 92,000 clones detected, approximately 78% appear once; the ten largest clones hold 2% to 2.5%. Material for sequencing was blood. These receptors were collected from a man in his sixties in good health.

The rearrangement joins TRBV4-1 to TRBJ2-7; D is ambiguous. The CDR3 totals 16 residues. Germline CDR1 is MGHRA and CDR2 is YSYEKL. With 0 bases removed from V and 5 bases from J, the gap between germline ends came to 17 bases. DNA for the CDR3: TGCGCCAGCAGCCAAGATCCGAGGCCCCCGGGCAACGAGCAGTACTTC. It yields the protein CASSQDPRPPGNEQYF.

The CDR3 region is CASSYSNGQGTQYF. Here the CDR3 DNA reads TGTGCCAGCAGTTACTCGAACGGTCAGGGGACGCAGTATTTT. The genes are TRBV6-5 and TRBJ2-3; weak D call: TRBD1 (6 bases). This CDR3 spans 14 amino acids. The germline V and J ends were trimmed by 0 bases and 9 bases, with 13 bases remaining between them. Looked up from germline, CDR1 is MNHEY and CDR2 is SVGAGI.

The V and J genes are TRBV6-6 and TRBJ2-3; 8 positions match TRBD1. In germline, CDR1 is MNHNY, CDR2 SVGAGI (reference sequence). V trimming: 3 bases; J trimming: 1 base; junction bases outside the gene matches: 6. The CDR3 has 16 amino acids. CDR3 loop: CASSYSVGQGTDTQYF. As DNA, the CDR3 is TGTGCCAGCAGTTATTCCGTGGGACAGGGCACAGATACGCAGTATTTT.

The chain joins TRBV29-1 to TRBJ2-2; tentatively, D is TRBD1 or TRBD2 (5 bases each). The CDR3 runs to 11 residues. The V and J ends lost 7 bases and 6 bases respectively, with 9 bases between them. Germline V CDR1 and CDR2: SQVTM, ANQGSEA. CDR3 sequence: CSAQGPGELFF. The CDR3 DNA follows: TGCAGCGCCCAGGGACCCGGGGAGCTGTTTTTT.